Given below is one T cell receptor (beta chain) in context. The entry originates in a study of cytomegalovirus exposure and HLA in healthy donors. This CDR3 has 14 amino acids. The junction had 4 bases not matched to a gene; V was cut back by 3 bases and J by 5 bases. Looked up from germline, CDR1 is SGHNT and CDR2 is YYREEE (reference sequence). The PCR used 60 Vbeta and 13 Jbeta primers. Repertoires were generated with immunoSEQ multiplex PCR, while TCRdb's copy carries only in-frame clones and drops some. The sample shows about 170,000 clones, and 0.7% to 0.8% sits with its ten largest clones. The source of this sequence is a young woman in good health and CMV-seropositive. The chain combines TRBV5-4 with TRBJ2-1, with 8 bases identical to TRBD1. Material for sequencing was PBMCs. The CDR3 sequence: CASSWDRRDNEQFF. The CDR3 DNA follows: TGTGCCAGCAGCTGGGACAGGAGAGACAATGAGCAGTTCTTC. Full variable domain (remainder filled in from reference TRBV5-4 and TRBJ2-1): ETGVTQSPTHLIKTRGQQVTLRCSSQSGHNTVSWYQQALGQGPQFIFQYYREEENGRGNFPPRFSGLQFPNYSSELNVNALELDDSALYLCASSWDRRDNEQFFGPGTRLTVL.